The rows below give T cell receptor beta chains drawn from one sample of a study of blood T cells in healthy people across ages. In TCRdb, the 5' RACE reads were re-called with MiXCR into one record per CDR3 protein. Of roughly 800,000 distinct CDR3 sequences listed, approximately 24% are singletons. The data were also submitted as part of a second study, on T cells of mothers and their children.

Sequenced input: blood. The receptors here all came from a boy younger than 18 in good health. Both conserved end residues are part of each CDR3. D genes are given only for firm matches. Where a row states a size, it is once, few, many or the class of an expanded clone; other rows omit it.

J gene,D gene,V gene,clone size,CDR3 protein,CDR3 DNA
TRBJ2-5,-,TRBV11-2,once,CASSLATSSGQYF,TGTGCCAGCAGCTTAGCGACGAGTTCGGGCCAGTACTTC
TRBJ1-5,TRBD1,TRBV20-1,few,CSALTGVDQPLHF,TGCAGTGCACTTACAGGGGTGGATCAGCCCCTGCATTTT
TRBJ2-2,-,TRBV7-3,-,CASSFKAANTGELFF,TGTGCCAGCAGCTTCAAAGCGGCTAACACCGGGGAGCTGTTTTTT
TRBJ2-1,-,TRBV29-1,-,CSVGPSGNEQFF,TGCAGCGTGGGGCCCTCGGGCAATGAGCAGTTCTTC
TRBJ2-2,TRBD2,TRBV7-2,few,CASSFSGLTGELFF,TGTGCCAGCAGCTTTAGCGGGCTCACCGGGGAGCTGTTTTTT
TRBJ2-7,-,TRBV18,-,CASSRAGEAQYF,TGTGCCAGCTCAAGGGCAGGGGAGGCGCAGTACTTC
TRBJ1-2,-,TRBV4-1,-,CASSQTRDRYTF,TGCGCCAGCAGCCAAACCAGGGATCGCTACACCTTC
TRBJ2-1,-,TRBV12-3/TRBV12-4,-,CASSSHRADPSYNEQFF,TGTGCCAGCAGTTCCCATAGAGCGGACCCGTCCTACAATGAGCAGTTCTTC
TRBJ2-2,-,TRBV21-1,-,CASLRSNTGELFF,TGTGCCAGCCTCCGATCGAACACCGGGGAGCTGTTTTTT
TRBJ2-5,-,TRBV6-1,-,CASSESQGQTQYF,TGTGCCAGCAGTGAATCACAGGGTCAGACCCAGTACTTC
TRBJ2-5,TRBD1,TRBV7-9,few,CASSPGGTGITTQYF,TGTGCCAGCAGCCCCGGTGGGACAGGTATCACGACCCAGTACTTC
TRBJ2-1,TRBD1,TRBV5-1,-,CASSPNPSGTGRNNEQFF,TGCGCCAGCAGCCCCAACCCATCCGGGACAGGGCGCAACAATGAGCAGTTCTTC
TRBJ2-5,TRBD2,TRBV20-1,few,CSAPTSGGQETQYF,TGCAGTGCTCCGACTAGCGGGGGGCAAGAGACCCAGTACTTC
TRBJ1-5,-,TRBV20-1,few,CSASTGSLNQPQHF,TGCAGTGCGAGCACCGGGTCCCTCAATCAGCCCCAGCATTTT
TRBJ1-1,-,TRBV6-1,-,CASNAGMNTEAFF,TGTGCCAGCAACGCAGGGATGAACACTGAAGCTTTCTTT
TRBJ2-3,TRBD1,TRBV15,-,CATSGAGTGITDTQYF,TGTGCCACCAGCGGAGCCGGGACAGGGATCACAGATACGCAGTATTTT
TRBJ2-5,TRBD1,TRBV3-1,-,CASSQEGQGILETQYF,TGTGCCAGCAGCCAAGAGGGACAGGGAATTTTGGAGACCCAGTACTTC
TRBJ1-1,-,TRBV4-1,-,CASSGVQSVVTEAFF,TGCGCCAGCAGCGGGGTACAGTCCGTTGTCACTGAAGCTTTCTTT
TRBJ1-2,-,TRBV5-1,few,CASSLAGSQYGYTF,TGCGCCAGCAGCTTGGCCGGCAGCCAGTATGGCTACACCTTC
TRBJ2-7,TRBD1,TRBV4-1,few,CASSQETGGSSYEQYF,TGCGCCAGCAGCCAAGAAACAGGGGGTAGCTCCTACGAGCAGTACTTC
TRBJ2-6,TRBD2,TRBV2,-,CASEAGGTGANVLTF,TGTGCCAGCGAAGCGGGAGGAACTGGGGCCAACGTCCTGACTTTC
TRBJ2-7,TRBD2,TRBV27,-,CASSLTGTMSYEQYF,TGTGCCAGCAGTTTAACTGGGACTATGAGCTACGAGCAGTACTTC
TRBJ1-2,-,TRBV6-5,-,CASSAVLGHLGRYGYTF,TGTGCCAGCAGTGCCGTTTTGGGACACCTCGGGCGCTATGGCTACACCTTC
TRBJ2-5,-,TRBV3-1,-,CASSAPQGMLWETQYF,TGTGCCAGCAGCGCGCCCCAGGGGATGCTCTGGGAGACCCAGTACTTC
TRBJ1-5,TRBD1,TRBV3-1,few,CASSQTGAGGPQHF,TGTGCCAGCAGCCAGACCGGGGCAGGGGGGCCCCAGCATTTT
TRBJ2-7,-,TRBV25-1,-,CASSEFGQGAYEQYF,TGTGCCAGCAGTGAATTCGGACAAGGGGCCTACGAGCAGTACTTC
TRBJ2-7,-,TRBV29-1,few,CSVDKGSDPYEQYF,TGCAGCGTTGATAAAGGCTCGGATCCCTACGAGCAGTACTTC
TRBJ1-1,TRBD1,TRBV20-1,few,CSACGTGANTEAFF,TGCAGTGCTTGCGGGACAGGGGCGAACACTGAAGCTTTCTTT
TRBJ2-7,-,TRBV20-1,few,CSARFTKRGTYEQYF,TGCAGTGCTAGATTTACTAAGAGAGGAACCTACGAGCAGTACTTC
TRBJ2-1,-,TRBV7-8,-,CASSLAFGGQDNEQFF,TGTGCCAGCAGCTTAGCGTTCGGGGGGCAGGACAATGAGCAGTTCTTC
TRBJ2-6,-,TRBV20-1,few,CSAIVKTGANVLTF,TGCAGTGCTATTGTTAAGACTGGGGCCAACGTCCTGACTTTC
TRBJ1-1,TRBD1,TRBV2,-,CASSSDRGGTEAFF,TGTGCCAGCAGTTCGGACAGGGGTGGCACTGAAGCTTTCTTT
TRBJ2-7,-,TRBV5-1,-,CASSPGPSRTYEQYF,TGCGCCAGCAGCCCGGGACCCTCCAGAACCTACGAGCAGTACTTC
TRBJ2-7,TRBD2,TRBV5-1,few,CASSLGWGGTYEQYF,TGCGCCAGCAGCTTGGGGTGGGGGGGAACCTACGAGCAGTACTTC
TRBJ1-4,-,TRBV12-3/TRBV12-4,-,CASSREHVNEKLFF,TGTGCCAGCAGTCGGGAACATGTGAATGAAAAACTGTTTTTT
TRBJ1-5,-,TRBV20-1,few,CSASLQGPNQPQHF,TGCAGTGCTAGTCTCCAGGGACCCAATCAGCCCCAGCATTTT
TRBJ1-2,TRBD1,TRBV27,-,CASSLRTGGLYGYTF,TGTGCCAGCAGTTTAAGGACAGGGGGCCTCTATGGCTACACCTTC
TRBJ1-3,-,TRBV19,few,CASIPKDRSSGNTIYF,TGTGCCAGTATTCCCAAGGACCGAAGCTCTGGAAACACCATATATTTT
TRBJ2-5,TRBD2,TRBV20-1,-,CSLRDAREGETQYF,TGCAGTCTGAGGGACGCCCGGGAGGGGGAGACCCAGTACTTC
TRBJ2-5,TRBD2,TRBV6-6,-,CASRSSSGGAEETQYF,TGTGCCAGCAGGTCCTCTAGCGGGGGGGCCGAGGAGACCCAGTACTTC
TRBJ1-1,-,TRBV29-1,-,CSAVQQNTEAFF,TGCAGCGCCGTACAGCAGAACACTGAGGCTTTCTTT
TRBJ2-7,TRBD2,TRBV15,few,CATSRDTSGSYEQYF,TGTGCCACCAGCAGAGATACTAGCGGCTCCTACGAGCAGTACTTC
TRBJ1-1,TRBD1,TRBV14,few,CASSRLPGQGRGNTEAFF,TGTGCCAGCAGCCGACTTCCGGGACAGGGGCGAGGGAACACTGAAGCTTTCTTT
TRBJ2-4,-,TRBV5-1,-,CASSSLGWRAKNIQYF,TGCGCCAGCAGCTCGCTGGGGTGGCGGGCCAAAAACATTCAGTACTTC
TRBJ2-3,-,TRBV28,-,CASSWGAADTQYF,TGTGCCAGCAGTTGGGGGGCTGCAGATACGCAGTATTTT
TRBJ2-7,-,TRBV28,many,CASSLTLAYEQYF,TGTGCCAGCAGTTTAACGCTGGCCTACGAGCAGTACTTC
TRBJ2-1,-,TRBV4-2,few,CASSQAGRPKDNEQFF,TGTGCCAGCAGCCAGGCGGGCCGCCCCAAGGACAATGAGCAGTTCTTC
TRBJ2-1,-,TRBV20-1,-,CSAGMRQIYNEQFF,TGCAGTGCTGGGATGCGGCAAATCTACAATGAGCAGTTCTTC